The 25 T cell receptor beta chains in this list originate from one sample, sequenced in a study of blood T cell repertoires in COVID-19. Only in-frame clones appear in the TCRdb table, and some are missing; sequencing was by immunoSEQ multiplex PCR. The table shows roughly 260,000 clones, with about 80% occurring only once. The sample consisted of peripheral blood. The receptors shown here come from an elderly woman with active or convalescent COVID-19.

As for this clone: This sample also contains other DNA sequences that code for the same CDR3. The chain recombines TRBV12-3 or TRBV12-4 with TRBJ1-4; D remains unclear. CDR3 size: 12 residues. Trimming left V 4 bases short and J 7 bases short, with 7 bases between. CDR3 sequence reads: CASSYPGEKLFF. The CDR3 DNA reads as TGTGCCAGCAGTTACCCCGGTGAAAAACTGTTTTTT.

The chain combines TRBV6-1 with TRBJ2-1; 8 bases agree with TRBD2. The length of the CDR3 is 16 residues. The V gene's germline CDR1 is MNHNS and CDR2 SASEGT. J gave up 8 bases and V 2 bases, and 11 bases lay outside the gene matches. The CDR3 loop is CASSEKRWTSLHEQFF. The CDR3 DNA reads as TGTGCCAGCAGTGAAAAGAGATGGACTAGCTTGCATGAGCAGTTCTTC.

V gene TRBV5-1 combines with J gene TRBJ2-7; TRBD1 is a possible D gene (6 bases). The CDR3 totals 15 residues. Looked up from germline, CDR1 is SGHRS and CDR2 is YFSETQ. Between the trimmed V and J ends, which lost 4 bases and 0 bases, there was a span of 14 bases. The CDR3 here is CASSMGDTFSYEQYF. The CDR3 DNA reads TGCGCCAGCAGCATGGGGGACACCTTCTCCTACGAGCAGTACTTC. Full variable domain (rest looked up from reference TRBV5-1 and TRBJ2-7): KAGVTQTPRYLIKTRGQQVTLSCSPISGHRSVSWYQQTPGQGLQFLFEYFSETQRNKGNFPGRFSGRQFSNSRSEMNVSTLELGDSALYLCASSMGDTFSYEQYFGPGTRLTVT.

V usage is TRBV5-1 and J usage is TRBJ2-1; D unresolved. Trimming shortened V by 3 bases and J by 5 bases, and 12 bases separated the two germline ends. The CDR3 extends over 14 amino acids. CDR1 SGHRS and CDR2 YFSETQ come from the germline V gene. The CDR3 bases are TGCGCCAGCAGCTCGTTAGCTACCCACAATGAGCAGTTCTTC. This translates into CASSSLATHNEQFF.

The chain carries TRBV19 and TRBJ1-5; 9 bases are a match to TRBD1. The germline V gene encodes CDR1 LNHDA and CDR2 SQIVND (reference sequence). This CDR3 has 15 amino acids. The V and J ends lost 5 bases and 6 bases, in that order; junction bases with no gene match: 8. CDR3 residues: CASSSTGTGRQPQHF. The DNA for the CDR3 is TGTGCCAGTAGTTCAACCGGGACAGGGCGTCAGCCCCAGCATTTT.

CDR3 in amino acids: CASSLRGPYEQYF. CDR3 sequence (DNA): TGTGCCAGTAGCCTAAGGGGGCCCTACGAGCAGTACTTC. The chain is built from TRBV19 and TRBJ2-7; 7 bases are a match to TRBD1. With 6 bases clipped from V and 2 bases from J, the junction kept 4 bases outside the gene matches. The CDR3 has 13 amino acids. Germline V lookup: CDR1 LNHDA, CDR2 SQIVND (reference sequence).

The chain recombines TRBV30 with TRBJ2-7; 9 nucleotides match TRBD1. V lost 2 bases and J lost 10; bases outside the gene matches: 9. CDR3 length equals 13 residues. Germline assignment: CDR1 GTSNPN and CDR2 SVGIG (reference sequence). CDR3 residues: CAWSRTGVFEQYF. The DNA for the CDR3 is TGTGCCTGGAGTCGGACAGGGGTTTTTGAACAGTACTTC.

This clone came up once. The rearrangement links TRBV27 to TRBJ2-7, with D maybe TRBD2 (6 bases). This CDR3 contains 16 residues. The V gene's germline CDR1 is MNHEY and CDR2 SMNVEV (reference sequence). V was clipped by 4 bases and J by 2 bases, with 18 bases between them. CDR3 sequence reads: CASSSAGLHAPYEQYF. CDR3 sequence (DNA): TGTGCCAGCAGTTCTGCGGGACTCCACGCACCCTACGAGCAGTACTTC.

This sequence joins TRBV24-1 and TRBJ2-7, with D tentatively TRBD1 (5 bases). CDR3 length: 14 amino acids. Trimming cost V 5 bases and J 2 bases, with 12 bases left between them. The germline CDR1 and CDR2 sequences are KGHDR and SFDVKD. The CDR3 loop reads CATSGQGRPYEQYF. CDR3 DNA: TGTGCCACCAGTGGGCAGGGAAGGCCCTACGAGCAGTACTTC.

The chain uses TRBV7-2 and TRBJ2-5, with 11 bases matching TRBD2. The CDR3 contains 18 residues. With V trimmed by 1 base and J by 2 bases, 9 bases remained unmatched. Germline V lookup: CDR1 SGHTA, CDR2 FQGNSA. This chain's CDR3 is CASSLELSLAGGQETQYF. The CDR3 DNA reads TGTGCCAGCAGCTTAGAATTGAGTCTAGCGGGAGGACAAGAGACCCAGTACTTC.

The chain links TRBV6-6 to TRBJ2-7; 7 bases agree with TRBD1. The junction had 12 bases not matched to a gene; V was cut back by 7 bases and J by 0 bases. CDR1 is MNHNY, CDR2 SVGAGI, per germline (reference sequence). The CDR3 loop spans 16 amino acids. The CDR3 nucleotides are TGTGCCAGCACCCTGTATCTGGGACAGAGCTCCTACGAGCAGTACTTC. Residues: CASTLYLGQSSYEQYF.

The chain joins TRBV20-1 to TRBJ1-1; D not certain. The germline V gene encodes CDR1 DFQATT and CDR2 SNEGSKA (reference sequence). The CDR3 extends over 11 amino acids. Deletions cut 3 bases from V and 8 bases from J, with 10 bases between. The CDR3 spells CSASLWEEAFF. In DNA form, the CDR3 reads TGCAGTGCTAGCCTTTGGGAGGAAGCTTTCTTT.

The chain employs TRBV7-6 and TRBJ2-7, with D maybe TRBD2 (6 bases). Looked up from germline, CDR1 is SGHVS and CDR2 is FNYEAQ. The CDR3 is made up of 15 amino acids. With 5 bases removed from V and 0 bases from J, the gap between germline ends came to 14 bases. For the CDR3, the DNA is TGTGCCAGCAGCCCCGCTGGCGGGGCCTCCTACGAGCAGTACTTC. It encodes CASSPAGGASYEQYF.

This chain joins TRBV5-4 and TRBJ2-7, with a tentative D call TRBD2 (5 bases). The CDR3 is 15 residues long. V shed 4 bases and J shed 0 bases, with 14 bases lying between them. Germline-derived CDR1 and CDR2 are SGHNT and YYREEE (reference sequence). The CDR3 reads CASSPGDSDSYEQYF. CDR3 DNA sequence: TGTGCCAGCAGCCCCGGGGATAGCGACTCCTACGAGCAGTACTTC.

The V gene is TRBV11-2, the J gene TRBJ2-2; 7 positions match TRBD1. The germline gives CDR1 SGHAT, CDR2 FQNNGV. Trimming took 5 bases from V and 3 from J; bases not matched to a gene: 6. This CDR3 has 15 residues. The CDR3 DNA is TGTGCCAGCAGCACCGGGACAGTATACACCGGGGAGCTGTTTTTT. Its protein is CASSTGTVYTGELFF.

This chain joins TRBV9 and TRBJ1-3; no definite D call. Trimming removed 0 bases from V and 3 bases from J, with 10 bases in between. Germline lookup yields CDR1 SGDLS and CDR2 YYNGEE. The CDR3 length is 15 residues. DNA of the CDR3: TGTGCCAGCAGCGTAGGCCCGGGGATTGGAAACACCATATATTTT. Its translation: CASSVGPGIGNTIYF.

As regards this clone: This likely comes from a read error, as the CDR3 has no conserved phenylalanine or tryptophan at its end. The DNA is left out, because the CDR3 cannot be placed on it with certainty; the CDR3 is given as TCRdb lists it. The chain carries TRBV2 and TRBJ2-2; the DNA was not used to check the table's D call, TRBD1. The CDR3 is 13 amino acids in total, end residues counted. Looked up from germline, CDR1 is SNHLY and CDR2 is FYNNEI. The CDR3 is CASRFGQGFSLEL.

CDR3 nucleotide sequence: TGTGCCAGCAGTTTGGGCTCAGGTGGCTACACCTTC. It encodes CASSLGSGGYTF. This sequence joins TRBV12-3 or TRBV12-4 and TRBJ1-2; D is undetermined. Trimming removed 3 bases at V and 7 bases at J, with 9 bases between. The length of the CDR3 is 12 residues.

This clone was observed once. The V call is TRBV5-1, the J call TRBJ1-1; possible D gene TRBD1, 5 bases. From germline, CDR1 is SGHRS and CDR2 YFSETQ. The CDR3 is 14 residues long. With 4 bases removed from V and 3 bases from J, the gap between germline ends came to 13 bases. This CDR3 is CASSPETGYTEAFF. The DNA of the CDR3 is TGCGCCAGCAGCCCGGAAACAGGCTACACTGAAGCTTTCTTT.

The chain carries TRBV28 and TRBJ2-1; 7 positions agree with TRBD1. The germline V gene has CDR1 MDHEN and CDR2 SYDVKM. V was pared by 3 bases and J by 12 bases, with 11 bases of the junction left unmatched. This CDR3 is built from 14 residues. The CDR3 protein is CASSFVTGWVGQFF. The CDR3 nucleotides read TGTGCCAGCAGTTTTGTGACAGGGTGGGTAGGGCAGTTCTTC.

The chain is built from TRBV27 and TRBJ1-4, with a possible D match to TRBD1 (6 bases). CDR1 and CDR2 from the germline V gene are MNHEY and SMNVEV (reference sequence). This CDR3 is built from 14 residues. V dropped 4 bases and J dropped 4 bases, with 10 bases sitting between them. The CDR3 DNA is TGTGCCAGCAGTTATGGACAGTTTAATGAAAAACTGTTTTTT. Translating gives CASSYGQFNEKLFF.

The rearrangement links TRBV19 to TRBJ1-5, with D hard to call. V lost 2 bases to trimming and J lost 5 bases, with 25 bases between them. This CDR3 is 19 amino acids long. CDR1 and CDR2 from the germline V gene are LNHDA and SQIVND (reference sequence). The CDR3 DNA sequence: TGTGCCAGTAGTATAAGGCCCGACCATGGACCCGGAGGCGATCAGCCCCAGCATTTT. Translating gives CASSIRPDHGPGGDQPQHF.

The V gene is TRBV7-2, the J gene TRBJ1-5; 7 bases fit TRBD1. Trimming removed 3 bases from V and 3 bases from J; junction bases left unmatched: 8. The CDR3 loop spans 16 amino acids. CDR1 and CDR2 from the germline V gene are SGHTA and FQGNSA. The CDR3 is CASSFRTGPLNQPQHF. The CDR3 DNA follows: TGTGCCAGCAGCTTCCGGACAGGCCCTCTCAATCAGCCCCAGCATTTT.

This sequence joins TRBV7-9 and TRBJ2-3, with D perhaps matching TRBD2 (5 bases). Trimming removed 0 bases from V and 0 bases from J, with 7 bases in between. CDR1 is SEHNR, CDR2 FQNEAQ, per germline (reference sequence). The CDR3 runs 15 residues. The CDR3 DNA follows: TGTGCCAGCAGCTTAGCCAGGACTAGCACAGATACGCAGTATTTT. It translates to CASSLARTSTDTQYF.

CDR3: CASSLDRGTAETQYF. The CDR3 DNA reads as TGTGCCAGCAGCTTGGACAGGGGTACGGCGGAGACCCAGTACTTC. V is TRBV5-4 and J is TRBJ2-5; 7 bases match TRBD1. The trim removed 0 bases at V and 5 bases at J, leaving 7 bases unmatched. Germline V gives CDR1 SGHNT, CDR2 YYREEE (reference sequence). This CDR3 comprises 15 residues.